The present T cell receptor beta chain was sequenced within a study of beta chain features in type 1 diabetes. Study information: All samples yielded some 100,000,000 examined sorted cells. General study points: A moderate, significant TCRB CDR3 shortening appeared in type 1 diabetes across four CD4+ subsets.

In germline, CDR1 is SQVTM, CDR2 ANQGSEA. The CDR3 spans 15 residues. V lost 2 bases and J lost 10; bases outside the gene matches: 6. This clone has a handful of counts. Its antigen remains unknown. Sequencing targeted expressed TCRB transcripts, as all isolated RNA had been reverse transcribed. Using immunoSEQ multiplex PCR, the repertoire was profiled, and TCRdb retains in-frame clones only, with some absent. The profile covers about 660,000 clones, with 11% to 15% appearing a single time and 0.04% taken by the ten largest. The TCR was taken from a man aged 18-30 years with type 1 diabetes. The chain carries TRBV29-1 and TRBJ2-1; TRBD2 aligns across 15 bases. Sequencing was carried out using naive CD4+ T cells from blood. The DNA for the CDR3 is TGCAGCGTTGAAAAAGGGACTAGCGGGGGGCGCGAGCAGTTCTTC. Translating gives CSVEKGTSGGREQFF.